This TCR beta chain was identified in a study of CD8+ T cells in alopecia areata. On the study more broadly: Treated patients were given 5 to 10 mg oral tofacitinib twice daily.

RNA extraction and reverse transcription yielded cDNA as sequencing template. Using immunoSEQ multiplex PCR, the repertoire was profiled, and TCRdb retains in-frame clones only, with some absent. The sample lists 200,000 to 250,000 clones; 50% to 65% were seen once. The germline gives CDR1 MGHDK, CDR2 SYGVNS. The CDR3 covers 12 residues. The V end lost 5 bases, the J end lost 7 bases, and 9 bases lay between the germline ends. The source was CD4+ T cells sorted from blood, collected at week 0. This chain joins TRBV25-1 and TRBJ2-1; D ambiguous. This TCR derives from a human donor with alopecia areata. CDR3 in DNA: TGTGCCAGCAGTCCGACTCGTAATGAGCAGTTCTTC. This encodes CASSPTRNEQFF.